The sequence of this T cell receptor (beta chain) was determined in a study of T cell changes during pregnancy in multiple sclerosis (dated by TCRdb to about 2019). Background on the whole study: In women with multiple sclerosis, the researchers looked at how the T cell repertoire shifted as pregnancy progressed.

Libraries were constructed by the immunoSEQ multiplex PCR assay. Imported from immuneACCESS, the table was reduced by TCRdb to in-frame sequences with V and J called. These copies leave out some clones; in studies compared against another copy, an unresolved V gene accounts for under half, and the cause of the remainder is not known. The sample data list 35,000 to 45,000 clones, and around 93% of these were observed just once. The ten largest clones add up to approximately 0.44% of the sample. With respect to this clone: Its antigen is unknown. Base-call qualities are not available, and no considerably larger clone is one nucleotide away.

The TCR sequence derives from a female donor with multiple sclerosis, enrolled in a pregnancy study. The source was CD4+ T cells from peripheral blood mononuclear cells, collected in the first trimester of pregnancy.

In nucleotides, the sequence is TGTGCCAGCAGCTTACAGGGGAGGGCAACTGAAGCTTTCTTT. This sequence encodes CASSLQGRATEAFF. The rearranged segments are TRBV7-3 and TRBJ1-1; TRBD1 is a possible D gene, resting on 6 matching bases. Between the V and J ends, shortened by 2 bases and 5 bases respectively, the junction contains 12 bases. The CDR3 spans 14 residues, from the cysteine through the phenylalanine. The read is trimmed to its CDR3 DNA, 42 bases read in frame from base 1. In the germline V gene, CDR1 corresponds to SGHTA and CDR2 to FQGTGA.